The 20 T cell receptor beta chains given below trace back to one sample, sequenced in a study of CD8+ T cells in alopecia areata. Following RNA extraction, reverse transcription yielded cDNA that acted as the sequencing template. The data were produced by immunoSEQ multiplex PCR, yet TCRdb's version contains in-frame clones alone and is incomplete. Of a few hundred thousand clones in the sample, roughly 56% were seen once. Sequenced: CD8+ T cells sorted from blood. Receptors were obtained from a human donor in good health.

The CDR3 loop reads CASSLDRPDSPLHF. Written as DNA, the CDR3 is TGCGCCAGCAGCTTGGACAGGCCGGATTCACCCCTCCACTTT. This rearrangement joins TRBV5-1 to TRBJ1-6; the D gene is possibly TRBD1 (5 bases). There are 14 residues in the CDR3. The V and J ends lost 0 bases and 8 bases respectively, with 9 bases between them. Germline CDR1 and CDR2: SGHRS and YFSETQ.

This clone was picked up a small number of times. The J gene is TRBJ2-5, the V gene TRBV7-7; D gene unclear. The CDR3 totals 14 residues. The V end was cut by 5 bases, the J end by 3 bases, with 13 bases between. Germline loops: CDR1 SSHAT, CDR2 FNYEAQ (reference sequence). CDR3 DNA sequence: TGTGCCAGCAGCCCGGCCCGCTTTAAAGAGACCCAGTACTTC. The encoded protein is CASSPARFKETQYF.

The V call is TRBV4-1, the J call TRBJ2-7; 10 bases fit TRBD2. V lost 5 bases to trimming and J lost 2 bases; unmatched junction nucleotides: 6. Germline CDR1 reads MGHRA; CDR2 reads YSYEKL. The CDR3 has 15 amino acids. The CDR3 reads CASSALAGDAYEQYF. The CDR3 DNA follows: TGCGCCAGCAGCGCGCTAGCGGGGGATGCCTACGAGCAGTACTTC.

The CDR3 here is CASSLWGEQFF. The CDR3 DNA follows: TGTGCCAGCAGCTTATGGGGTGAGCAGTTCTTC. The chain is built from TRBV11-2 and TRBJ2-1, with D hard to call. The germline V gene has CDR1 SGHAT and CDR2 FQNNGV. V was cut by 2 bases and J by 9 bases, with 5 bases left in between. The CDR3 is 11 amino acids.

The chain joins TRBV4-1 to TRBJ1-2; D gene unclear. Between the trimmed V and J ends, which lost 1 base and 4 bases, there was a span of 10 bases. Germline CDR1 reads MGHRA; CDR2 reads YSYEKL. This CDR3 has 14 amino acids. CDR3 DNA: TGCGCCAGCAGCCAAGCTGGCAGGACCTATGGCTACACCTTC. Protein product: CASSQAGRTYGYTF.

CDR3 amino acids: CASSQESSPYQETQYF. CDR3 DNA: TGCGCCAGCAGCCAAGAGTCAAGTCCGTACCAAGAGACCCAGTACTTC. The chain is built from TRBV4-1 and TRBJ2-5; no definite D call. CDR1 and CDR2 (germline): MGHRA, YSYEKL. V was trimmed by 0 bases and J by 0 bases, leaving 11 bases between them. The CDR3 runs 16 residues.

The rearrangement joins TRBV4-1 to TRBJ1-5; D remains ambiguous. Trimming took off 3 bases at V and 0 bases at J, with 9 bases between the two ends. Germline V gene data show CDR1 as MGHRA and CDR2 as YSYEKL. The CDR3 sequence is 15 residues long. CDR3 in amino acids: CASSQVPYSNQPQHF. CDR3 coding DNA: TGCGCCAGCAGCCAGGTCCCTTATAGCAATCAGCCCCAGCATTTT.

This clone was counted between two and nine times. Here the CDR3 DNA reads TGTGCCAGCAGTTTGTGGGCGGAGGGCCGCATGAACACTGAAGCTTTCTTT. Its protein product is CASSLWAEGRMNTEAFF. The chain uses TRBV27 and TRBJ1-1; no clear D. CDR3 length equals 17 residues. V was shortened by 3 bases and J by 0 bases, with 17 bases between the two germline ends. Germline CDR1 MNHEY, CDR2 SMNVEV (reference sequence).

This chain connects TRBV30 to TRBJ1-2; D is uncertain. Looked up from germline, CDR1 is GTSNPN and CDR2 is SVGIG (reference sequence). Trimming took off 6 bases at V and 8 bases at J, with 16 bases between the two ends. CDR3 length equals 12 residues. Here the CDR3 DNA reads TGTGCCTGCTTGGCTGGGGTGGGCGGCTACACCTTC. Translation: CACLAGVGGYTF.

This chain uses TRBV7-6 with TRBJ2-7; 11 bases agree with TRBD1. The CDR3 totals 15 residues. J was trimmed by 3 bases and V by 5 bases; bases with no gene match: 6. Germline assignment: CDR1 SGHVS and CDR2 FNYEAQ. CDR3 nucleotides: TGTGCCAGCAGCCCCGGGACAGGGGGACTCTACGAGCAGTACTTC. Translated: CASSPGTGGLYEQYF.

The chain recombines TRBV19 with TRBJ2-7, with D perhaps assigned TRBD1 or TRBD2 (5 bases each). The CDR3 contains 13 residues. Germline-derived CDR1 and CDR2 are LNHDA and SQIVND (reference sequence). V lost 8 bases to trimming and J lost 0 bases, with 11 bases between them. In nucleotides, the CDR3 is TGTGCCAGTGGGCAGGGAGTCTCCTACGAGCAGTACTTC. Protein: CASGQGVSYEQYF.

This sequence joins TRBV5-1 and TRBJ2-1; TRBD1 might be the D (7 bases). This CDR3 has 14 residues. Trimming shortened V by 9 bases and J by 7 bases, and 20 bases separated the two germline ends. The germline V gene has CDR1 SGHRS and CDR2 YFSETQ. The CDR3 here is CATPGGGHLNEQFF. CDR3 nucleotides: TGCGCCACCCCAGGAGGGGGCCACCTGAATGAGCAGTTCTTC.

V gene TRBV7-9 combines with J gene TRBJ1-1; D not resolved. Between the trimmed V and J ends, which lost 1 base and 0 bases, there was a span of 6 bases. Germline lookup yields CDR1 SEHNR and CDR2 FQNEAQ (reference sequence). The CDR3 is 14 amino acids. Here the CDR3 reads CASSLVSLNTEAFF. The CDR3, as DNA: TGTGCCAGCAGCTTAGTCAGTTTGAACACTGAAGCTTTCTTT.

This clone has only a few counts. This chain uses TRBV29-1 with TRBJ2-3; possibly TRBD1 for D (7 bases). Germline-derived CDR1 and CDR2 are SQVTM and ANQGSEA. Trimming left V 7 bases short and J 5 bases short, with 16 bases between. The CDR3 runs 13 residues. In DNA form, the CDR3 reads TGCAGCGCCCTGACAGGGAGGCAAGATACGCAGTATTTT. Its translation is CSALTGRQDTQYF.

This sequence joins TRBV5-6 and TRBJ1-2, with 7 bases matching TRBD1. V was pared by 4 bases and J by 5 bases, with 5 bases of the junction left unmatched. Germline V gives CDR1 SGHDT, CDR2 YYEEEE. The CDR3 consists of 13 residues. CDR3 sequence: CASSPGQPYGYTF. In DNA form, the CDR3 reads TGTGCCAGCAGCCCGGGACAGCCTTATGGCTACACCTTC.

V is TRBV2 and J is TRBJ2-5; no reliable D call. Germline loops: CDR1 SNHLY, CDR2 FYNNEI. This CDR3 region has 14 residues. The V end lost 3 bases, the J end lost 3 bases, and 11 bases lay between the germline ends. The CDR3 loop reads CASSEVSQEETQYF. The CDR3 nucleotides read TGTGCCAGCAGTGAGGTCTCCCAGGAAGAGACCCAGTACTTC.

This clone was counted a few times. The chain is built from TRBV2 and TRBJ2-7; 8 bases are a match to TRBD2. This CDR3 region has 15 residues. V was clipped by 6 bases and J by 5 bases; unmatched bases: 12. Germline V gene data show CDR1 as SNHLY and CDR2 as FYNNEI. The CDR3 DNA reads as TGTGCCAGCAGCCCTCCCAACGGGGGGGCCAACGAGCAGTACTTC. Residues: CASSPPNGGANEQYF.

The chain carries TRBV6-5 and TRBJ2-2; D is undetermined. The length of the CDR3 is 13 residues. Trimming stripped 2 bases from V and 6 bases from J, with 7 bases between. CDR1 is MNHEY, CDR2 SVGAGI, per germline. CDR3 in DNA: TGTGCCAGCAGTTACAACGCCCCCGGGGAGCTGTTTTTT. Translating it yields CASSYNAPGELFF.

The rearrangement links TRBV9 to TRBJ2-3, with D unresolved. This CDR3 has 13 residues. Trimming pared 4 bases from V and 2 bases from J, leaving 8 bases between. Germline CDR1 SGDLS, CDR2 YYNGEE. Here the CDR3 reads CASSPGNTDTQYF. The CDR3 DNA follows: TGTGCCAGCAGCCCCGGCAACACAGATACGCAGTATTTT.

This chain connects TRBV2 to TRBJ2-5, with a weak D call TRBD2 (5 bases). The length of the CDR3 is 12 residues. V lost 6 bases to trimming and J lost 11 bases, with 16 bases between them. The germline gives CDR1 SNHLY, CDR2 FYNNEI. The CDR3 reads CASRGSSGEQYF. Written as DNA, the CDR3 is TGTGCCAGCAGAGGGAGTTCGGGTGAGCAGTACTTC.